This TCR beta chain was obtained from a study of radiotherapy plus CTLA-4 blockade in lung cancer. Overall study context: 15% to 20% of patients responded objectively, and about 30% achieved disease control. Study-level findings and limits: In blood, early T cell clone dynamics reportedly predicted response best, together with interferon-beta. There was expansion of tumor-derived TCR clones in blood after radiotherapy plus ipilimumab.

The study treated chemo-refractory metastatic non-small-cell lung cancer patients with focal radiation plus ipilimumab CTLA-4 blockade. Germline CDR1 SGHAT, CDR2 FQNNGV. J was trimmed by 8 bases and V by 5 bases; bases with no gene match: 5. CDR3 length equals 13 residues. Clones were read by immunoSEQ multiplex PCR, and TCRdb kept only the in-frame ones, dropping some. The table lists approximately 60,000 clones, approximately 82% of them singletons. About this clone: Its antigen is undetermined.

The chain combines TRBV11-2 with TRBJ1-4; TRBD1 aligns across 7 bases. This clonotype was sampled from a human donor with non-small cell lung cancer whose response to radiotherapy plus ipilimumab could not be evaluated. The sample was peripheral blood, taken from a patient treated with radiotherapy plus ipilimumab. The CDR3 region is CASSPGTAEKLFF. The CDR3, as DNA: TGTGCCAGCAGCCCCGGGACAGCCGAAAAACTGTTTTTT.